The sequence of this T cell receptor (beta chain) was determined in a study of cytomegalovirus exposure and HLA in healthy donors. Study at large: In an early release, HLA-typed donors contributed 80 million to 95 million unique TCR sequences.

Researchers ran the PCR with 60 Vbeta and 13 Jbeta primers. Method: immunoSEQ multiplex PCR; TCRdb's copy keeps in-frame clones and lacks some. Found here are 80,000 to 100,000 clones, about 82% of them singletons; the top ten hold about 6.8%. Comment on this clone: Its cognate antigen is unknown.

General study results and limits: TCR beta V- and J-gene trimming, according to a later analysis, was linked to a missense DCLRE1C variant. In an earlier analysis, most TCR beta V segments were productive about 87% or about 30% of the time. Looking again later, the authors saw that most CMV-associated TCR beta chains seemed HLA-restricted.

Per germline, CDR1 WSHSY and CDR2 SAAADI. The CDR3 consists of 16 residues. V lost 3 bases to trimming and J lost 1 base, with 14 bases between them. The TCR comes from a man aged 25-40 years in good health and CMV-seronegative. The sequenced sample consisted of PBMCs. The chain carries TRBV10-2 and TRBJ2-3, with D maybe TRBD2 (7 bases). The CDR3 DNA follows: TGCGCCAGCAGTGAATGGGGGCGGGGGCGCACAGATACGCAGTATTTT. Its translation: CASSEWGRGRTDTQYF.